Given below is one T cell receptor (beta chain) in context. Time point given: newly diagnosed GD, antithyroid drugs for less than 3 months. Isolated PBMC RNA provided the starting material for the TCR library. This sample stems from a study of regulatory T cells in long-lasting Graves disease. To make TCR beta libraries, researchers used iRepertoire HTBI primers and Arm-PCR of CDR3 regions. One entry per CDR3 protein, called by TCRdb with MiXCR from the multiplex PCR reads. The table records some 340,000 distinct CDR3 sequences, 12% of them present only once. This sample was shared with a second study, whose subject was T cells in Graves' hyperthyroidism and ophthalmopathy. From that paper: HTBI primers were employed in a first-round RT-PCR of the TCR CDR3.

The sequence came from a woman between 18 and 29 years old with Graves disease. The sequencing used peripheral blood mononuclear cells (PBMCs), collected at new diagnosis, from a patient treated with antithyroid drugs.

Here the CDR3 DNA reads TGTGCCAGCAGCTGGGGACAGGACCAGCCCCAGCATTTT. Residues: CASSWGQDQPQHF. The genes are TRBV7-2 and TRBJ1-5, with 8 bases that match TRBD1. CDR1 and CDR2 (germline): SGHTA, FQGNSA. The CDR3 runs to 13 residues. V shed 4 bases, J shed 7 bases, and the junction held 3 bases outside the gene matches.